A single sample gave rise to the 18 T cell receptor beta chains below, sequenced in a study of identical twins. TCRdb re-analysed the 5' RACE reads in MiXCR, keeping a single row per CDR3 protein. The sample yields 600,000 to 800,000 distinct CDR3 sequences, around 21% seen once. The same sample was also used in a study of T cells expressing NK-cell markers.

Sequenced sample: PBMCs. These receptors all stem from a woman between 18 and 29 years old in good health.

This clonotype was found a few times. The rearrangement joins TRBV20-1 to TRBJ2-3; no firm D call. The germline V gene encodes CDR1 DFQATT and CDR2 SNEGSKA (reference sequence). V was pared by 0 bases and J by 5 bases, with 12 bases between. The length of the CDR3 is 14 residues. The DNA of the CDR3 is TGCAGTGCTAGAGATACTTGGGGTAAAGATACGCAGTATTTT. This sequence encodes CSARDTWGKDTQYF.

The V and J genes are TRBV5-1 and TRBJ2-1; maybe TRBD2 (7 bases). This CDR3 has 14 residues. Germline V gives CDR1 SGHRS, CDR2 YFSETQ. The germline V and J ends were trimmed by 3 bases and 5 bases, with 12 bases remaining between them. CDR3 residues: CASSSGGLDNEQFF. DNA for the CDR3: TGCGCCAGCAGCTCGGGGGGCCTAGACAATGAGCAGTTCTTC. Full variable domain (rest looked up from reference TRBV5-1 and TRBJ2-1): KAGVTQTPRYLIKTRGQQVTLSCSPISGHRSVSWYQQTPGQGLQFLFEYFSETQRNKGNFPGRFSGRQFSNSRSEMNVSTLELGDSALYLCASSSGGLDNEQFFGPGTRLTVL.

CDR3 coding DNA: TGTGCCAGCAGTTACGGATGGCGGTCCAATGAGCAGTTCTTC. This gives the protein CASSYGWRSNEQFF. This rearrangement joins TRBV6-5 to TRBJ2-1; D remains unclear. Trimming took off 2 bases at V and 6 bases at J, with 11 bases between the two ends. The CDR3 sequence is 14 residues long. Germline V lookup: CDR1 MNHEY, CDR2 SVGAGI.

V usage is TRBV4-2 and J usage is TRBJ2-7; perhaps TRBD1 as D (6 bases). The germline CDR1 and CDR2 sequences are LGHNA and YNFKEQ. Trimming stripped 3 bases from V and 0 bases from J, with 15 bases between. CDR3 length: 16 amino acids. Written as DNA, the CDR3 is TGTGCCAGCAGCCACGCCGGTACAGGGAGCTCCTACGAGCAGTACTTC. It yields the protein CASSHAGTGSSYEQYF.

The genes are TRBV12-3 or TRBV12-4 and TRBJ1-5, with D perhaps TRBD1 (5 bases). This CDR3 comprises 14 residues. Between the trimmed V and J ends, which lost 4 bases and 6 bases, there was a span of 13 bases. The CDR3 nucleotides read TGTGCCAGCAGTTGGGACCAGGGCGGTCAGCCCCAGCATTTT. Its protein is CASSWDQGGQPQHF.

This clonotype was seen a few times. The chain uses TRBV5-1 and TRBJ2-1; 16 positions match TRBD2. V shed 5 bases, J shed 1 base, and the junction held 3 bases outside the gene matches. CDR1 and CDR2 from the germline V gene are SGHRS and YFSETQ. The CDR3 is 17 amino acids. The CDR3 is CASSKGLAGGSYNEQFF. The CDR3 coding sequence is TGCGCCAGCAGTAAGGGACTAGCGGGGGGGTCCTACAATGAGCAGTTCTTC.

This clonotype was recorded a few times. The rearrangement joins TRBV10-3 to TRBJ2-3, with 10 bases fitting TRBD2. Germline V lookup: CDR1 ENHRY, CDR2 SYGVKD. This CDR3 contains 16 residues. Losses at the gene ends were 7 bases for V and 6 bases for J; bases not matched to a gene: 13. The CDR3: CAITGTSERGLDTQYF. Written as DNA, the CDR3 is TGTGCCATCACCGGGACTAGCGAAAGAGGGTTGGATACGCAGTATTTT.

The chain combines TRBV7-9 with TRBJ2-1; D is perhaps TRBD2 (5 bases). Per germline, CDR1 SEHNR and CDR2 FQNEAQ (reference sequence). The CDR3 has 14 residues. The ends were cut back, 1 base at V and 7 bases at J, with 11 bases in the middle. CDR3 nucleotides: TGTGCCAGCAGCTTAGAACTAGTCTTTAATGAGCAGTTCTTC. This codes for CASSLELVFNEQFF. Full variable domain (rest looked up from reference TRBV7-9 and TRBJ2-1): DTGVSQNPRHKITKRGQNVTFRCDPISEHNRLYWYRQTLGQGPEFLTYFQNEAQLEKSRLLSDRFSAERPKGSFSTLEIQRTEQGDSAMYLCASSLELVFNEQFFGPGTRLTVL.

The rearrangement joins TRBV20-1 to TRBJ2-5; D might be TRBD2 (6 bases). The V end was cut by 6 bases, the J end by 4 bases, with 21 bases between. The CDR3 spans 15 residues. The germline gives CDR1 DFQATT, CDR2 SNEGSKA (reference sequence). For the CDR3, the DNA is TGCAGTGCACCCCGCCTAGGGGCGGGGTCAGAGACCCAGTACTTC. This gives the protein CSAPRLGAGSETQYF.

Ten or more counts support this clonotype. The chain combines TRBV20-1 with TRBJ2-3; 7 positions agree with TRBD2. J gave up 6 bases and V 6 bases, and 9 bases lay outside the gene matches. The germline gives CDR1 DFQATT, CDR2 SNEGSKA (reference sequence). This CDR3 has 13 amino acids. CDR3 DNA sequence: TGCAGTGCGCCAGGACTAGGAGGGGATACGCAGTATTTT. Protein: CSAPGLGGDTQYF.

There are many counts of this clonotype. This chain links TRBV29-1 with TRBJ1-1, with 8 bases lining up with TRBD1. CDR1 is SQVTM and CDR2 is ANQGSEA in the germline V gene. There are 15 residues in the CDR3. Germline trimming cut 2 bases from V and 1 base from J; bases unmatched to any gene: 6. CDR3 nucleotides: TGCAGCGTTGAACTCGGACAGGGTGGGAACACTGAAGCTTTCTTT. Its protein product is CSVELGQGGNTEAFF.

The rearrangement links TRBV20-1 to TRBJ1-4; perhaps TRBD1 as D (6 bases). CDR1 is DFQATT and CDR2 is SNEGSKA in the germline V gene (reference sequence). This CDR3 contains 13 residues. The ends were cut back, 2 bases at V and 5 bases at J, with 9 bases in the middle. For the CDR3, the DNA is TGCAGTGCTAGAAGACAGGAGAATGAAAAACTGTTTTTT. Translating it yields CSARRQENEKLFF.

For the CDR3, the DNA is TGTGCCAGCTCACCGGCCGGGACCAGGGAGACCCAGTACTTC. As protein: CASSPAGTRETQYF. V is TRBV18 and J is TRBJ2-5; D might be TRBD1 or TRBD2, each matching 5 bases. V was cut by 3 bases and J by 5 bases, with 13 bases left in between. The CDR3 has 14 amino acids. CDR1 is KGHSH, CDR2 LQKENI, per germline.

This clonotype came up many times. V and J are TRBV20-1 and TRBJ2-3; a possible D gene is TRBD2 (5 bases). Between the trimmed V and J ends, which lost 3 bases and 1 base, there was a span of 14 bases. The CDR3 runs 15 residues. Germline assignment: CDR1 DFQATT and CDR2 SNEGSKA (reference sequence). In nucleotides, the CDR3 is TGCAGTGCTAGTCGGGGTATTGATCGCACAGATACGCAGTATTTT. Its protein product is CSASRGIDRTDTQYF.

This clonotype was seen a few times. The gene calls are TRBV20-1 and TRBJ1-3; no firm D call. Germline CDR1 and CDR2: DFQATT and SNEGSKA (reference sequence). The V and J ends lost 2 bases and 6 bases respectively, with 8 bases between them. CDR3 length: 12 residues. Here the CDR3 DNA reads TGCAGTGCTAGACCCGACCAAAACACCATATATTTT. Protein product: CSARPDQNTIYF.

The CDR3 DNA reads TGTGCCAGCAGCTTAGATTCGGCAGGGACCTACGAGCAGTACTTC. Protein product: CASSLDSAGTYEQYF. The rearrangement uses TRBV7-9 and TRBJ2-7, with a tentative D call TRBD1 (5 bases). Trimming left V 1 base short and J 2 bases short, with 12 bases between. CDR1 is SEHNR and CDR2 is FQNEAQ in the germline V gene (reference sequence). This CDR3 is built from 15 residues.

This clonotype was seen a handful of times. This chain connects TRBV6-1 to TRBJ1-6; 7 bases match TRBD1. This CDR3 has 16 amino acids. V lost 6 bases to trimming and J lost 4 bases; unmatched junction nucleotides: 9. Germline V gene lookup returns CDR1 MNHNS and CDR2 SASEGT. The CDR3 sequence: CASRRSGTAYNSPLHF. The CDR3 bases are TGTGCCAGCAGGCGCTCTGGGACAGCTTATAATTCACCCCTCCACTTT.

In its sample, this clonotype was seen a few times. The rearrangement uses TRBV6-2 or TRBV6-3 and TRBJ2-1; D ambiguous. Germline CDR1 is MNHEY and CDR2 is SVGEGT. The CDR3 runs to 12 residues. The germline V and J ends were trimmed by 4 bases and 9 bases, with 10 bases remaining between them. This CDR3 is CASSSYFREQFF. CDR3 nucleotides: TGTGCCAGCAGTTCCTACTTCCGTGAGCAGTTCTTC.